This TCR beta chain came from a study of PD-1 blockade in classical Hodgkin lymphoma. Findings and limits, study-wide: According to reports, newly diagnosed patients had lower baseline TCR diversity than healthy donors, and relapsed/refractory patients had lower baseline TCR diversity still. Exclusion covered patients beginning nivolumab under 1 year post-ASCT.

CDR1 and CDR2 from the germline V gene are ENHRY and SYGVKD. The CDR3 runs to 14 residues. J was trimmed by 8 bases and V by 6 bases; bases with no gene match: 11. The repertoire was sequenced with immunoSEQ multiplex PCR; TCRdb's copy has only in-frame clones and lacks some. The sample includes tens of thousands of clones, under 75% seen only once; the top ten take nearly 15%. Relapse was seen in all patients after autologous stem cell transplantation, and brentuximab vedotin exposure was variable. As regards this clone: Its antigen is not known.

The clonotype originates from a human donor with classical Hodgkin lymphoma. The source material was peripheral blood mononuclear cells (PBMCs), sampled before the second cycle of nivolumab. This sequence joins TRBV10-3 and TRBJ1-2; 8 bases map to TRBD1. The CDR3 bases are TGTGCCATCAGCCAGGACAGGGAGGTTAGGGGCTACACCTTC. This gives the protein CAISQDREVRGYTF.